This passage covers 27 T cell receptor beta chains from one sample sequenced in a study of CD8 T cells in ankylosing spondylitis. TCRdb analysed the 5' RACE reads with MiXCR anew, one entry per CDR3 protein. The table shows about 42,000 distinct CDR3 sequences, with 3% to 4% occurring only once. The specimen was blood, either unsorted or a sorted T cell fraction (not recorded which). The receptor source for this set is a female donor with ankylosing spondylitis or in good health (not recorded which).

Many counts were recorded for this clonotype. The genes are TRBV9 and TRBJ1-6, with D hard to call. The CDR3 sequence is 13 residues long. Per germline, CDR1 SGDLS and CDR2 YYNGEE. Deletions cut 4 bases from V and 9 bases from J, with 11 bases between. The CDR3 nucleotides are TGTGCCAGCAGCTCAATGATAGGTTCACCCCTCCACTTT. Protein: CASSSMIGSPLHF.

This clonotype was recorded many times. The rearrangement uses TRBV9 and TRBJ2-2; 9 bases are shared with TRBD2. The CDR3 is 16 residues long. Unmatched junction bases numbered 7, after V lost 3 bases and J lost 4 bases. The germline V gene encodes CDR1 SGDLS and CDR2 YYNGEE. The DNA for the CDR3 is TGTGCCAGCAGCGCCCGAGCGGGGGGTAGCACCGGGGAGCTGTTTTTT. This codes for CASSARAGGSTGELFF.

There are many counts of this clonotype. The genes are TRBV9 and TRBJ1-1; D possibly corresponds to TRBD1 (6 bases). This CDR3 is built from 17 residues. Germline CDR1 reads SGDLS; CDR2 reads YYNGEE. V lost 0 bases and J lost 3, with 18 bases in between. CDR3 sequence (DNA): TGTGCCAGCAGCGTAGGGATGGGGGCCATTCCCCACACTGAAGCTTTCTTT. It is translated as CASSVGMGAIPHTEAFF.

This clonotype has a count of ten or more. The genes are TRBV9 and TRBJ1-2, with 7 bases matching TRBD1. V lost 3 bases, J lost 6 bases, and 5 bases stayed unmatched. Per germline, CDR1 SGDLS and CDR2 YYNGEE. There are 13 residues in the CDR3. CDR3 sequence (DNA): TGTGCCAGCAGCGACTTCAGGGGGGATGGCTACACCTTC. It codes for CASSDFRGDGYTF.

This clonotype was counted ten times or more. V and J are TRBV9 and TRBJ2-3; 9 nucleotides align to TRBD2. The CDR3 spans 15 residues. Per the germline V gene, CDR1 is SGDLS and CDR2 is YYNGEE. With V trimmed by 4 bases and J by 2 bases, 5 bases remained unmatched. CDR3 DNA sequence: TGTGCCAGCAGCCCCCGACTAGCGGACACAGATACGCAGTATTTT. Protein: CASSPRLADTDTQYF. The complete variable domain, with remaining parts taken from reference TRBV9 and TRBJ2-3, reads DSGVTQTPKHLITATGQRVTLRCSPRSGDLSVYWYQQSLDQGLQFLIQYYNGEERAKGNILERFSAQQFPDLHSELNLSSLELGDSALYFCASSPRLADTDTQYFGPGTRLTVL.

This clonotype was observed many times. The chain carries TRBV9 and TRBJ1-5; D not certain. V lost 3 bases and J lost 9, with 19 bases in between. CDR3 length: 15 residues. The germline V gene has CDR1 SGDLS and CDR2 YYNGEE. The CDR3, as DNA: TGTGCCAGCAGCGCCGAAGGGCAGCGCCACCGGCCCCAGCATTTT. Protein sequence: CASSAEGQRHRPQHF.

This clonotype came up many times. This rearrangement joins TRBV9 to TRBJ1-2; 8 positions match TRBD1. The CDR3 extends over 15 amino acids. Germline CDR1 is SGDLS and CDR2 is YYNGEE. Losses at the gene ends were 0 bases for V and 7 bases for J; bases not matched to a gene: 8. CDR3 DNA sequence: TGTGCCAGCAGCGTAGCACAGGGGGGGGTTTTTGGCTACACCTTC. Residues: CASSVAQGGVFGYTF.

This clonotype was counted at least ten times. The genes are TRBV9 and TRBJ1-4; no definite D call. Trimming left V 4 bases short and J 5 bases short, with 12 bases between. This CDR3 contains 14 residues. Germline CDR1 and CDR2: SGDLS and YYNGEE. The CDR3 nucleotides are TGTGCCAGCAGCTCTTCGACCCAAAATGAAAAACTGTTTTTT. Its translation is CASSSSTQNEKLFF.

This clonotype was detected a few times. This rearrangement joins TRBV9 to TRBJ2-1; TRBD2 agrees at 9 bases. V was pared by 0 bases and J by 5 bases, with 3 bases of the junction left unmatched. The CDR3 has 15 amino acids. Germline V gene data show CDR1 as SGDLS and CDR2 as YYNGEE. The CDR3 nucleotides read TGTGCCAGCAGCGTAGTGCGGGGGGGAAACAATGAGCAGTTCTTC. Its translation: CASSVVRGGNNEQFF.

This clonotype was counted many times. This chain links TRBV9 with TRBJ2-1, with D possibly being TRBD2 (6 bases). Germline V gene data show CDR1 as SGDLS and CDR2 as YYNGEE. V lost 4 bases to trimming and J lost 7 bases, with 18 bases between them. This CDR3 region has 15 residues. The CDR3 reads CASSPLRGLGNEQFF. For the CDR3, the DNA is TGTGCCAGCAGCCCGCTGCGGGGTCTTGGTAATGAGCAGTTCTTC.

This clonotype was seen many times. The chain has TRBV9 and TRBJ2-2; D call uncertain. The CDR3 loop spans 16 amino acids. Trimming cost V 4 bases and J 0 bases, with 13 bases left between them. Germline V gene data show CDR1 as SGDLS and CDR2 as YYNGEE. CDR3 nucleotides: TGTGCCAGCAGCCGGACCGCAGAAACGAACACCGGGGAGCTGTTTTTT. Its translation is CASSRTAETNTGELFF.

This clonotype has at least ten counts. This chain connects TRBV9 to TRBJ2-3; TRBD2 matches at 11 bases. J lost 6 bases, V lost 0 bases, and 9 bases had no gene match. Germline CDR1 reads SGDLS; CDR2 reads YYNGEE. The CDR3 spans 17 residues. CDR3 sequence (DNA): TGTGCCAGCAGCGTAGGCGGTAGCGGGGGGGCCAGGGATACGCAGTATTTT. The encoded protein is CASSVGGSGGARDTQYF.

By share, this clonotype ranks as medium-sized. CDR3 bases: TGTGCCAGCAGCGTAGGAGCGGGGGAGGCCTACGAGCAGTACTTC. It encodes CASSVGAGEAYEQYF. This chain links TRBV9 with TRBJ2-7; 8 bases align to TRBD2. This CDR3 region has 15 residues. V gave up 0 bases and J gave up 2 bases; unmatched junction bases: 4. The germline CDR1 and CDR2 sequences are SGDLS and YYNGEE.

In this sample, this clonotype turned up a few times. J is TRBJ2-2 and V is TRBV9; D call uncertain. The germline V and J ends were trimmed by 5 bases and 0 bases, with 11 bases remaining between them. The germline V gene encodes CDR1 SGDLS and CDR2 YYNGEE. This CDR3 region has 15 residues. Here the CDR3 reads CASSKPPTNTGELFF. The CDR3 nucleotides are TGTGCCAGCAGTAAACCACCCACGAACACCGGGGAGCTGTTTTTT.

The rearrangement links TRBV9 to TRBJ2-7; D is perhaps TRBD1 (5 bases). The CDR3 contains 15 residues. Germline V CDR1 and CDR2: SGDLS, YYNGEE. Trimming removed 4 bases at V and 1 base at J, with 15 bases between. DNA for the CDR3: TGTGCCAGCAGCCGAGACAGAAGCAAATCCTACGAGCAGTACTTC. Protein product: CASSRDRSKSYEQYF.

The chain is built from TRBV9 and TRBJ2-3; TRBD2 matches at 13 bases. CDR3 size: 16 residues. Losses at the gene ends were 2 bases for V and 6 bases for J; bases not matched to a gene: 6. The germline gives CDR1 SGDLS, CDR2 YYNGEE. The CDR3 reads CASSVRLAGGHDTQYF. The CDR3 DNA reads as TGTGCCAGCAGCGTCCGACTAGCGGGGGGCCACGATACGCAGTATTTT.

This clonotype was counted many times. V is TRBV9 and J is TRBJ1-6; no definite D call. This CDR3 is 15 amino acids long. V dropped 3 bases and J dropped 7 bases, with 14 bases sitting between them. The V gene's germline CDR1 is SGDLS and CDR2 YYNGEE. The CDR3 loop is CASSDTAMLNSPLHF. The DNA for the CDR3 is TGTGCCAGCAGCGACACGGCAATGTTAAATTCACCCCTCCACTTT.

This clonotype was detected many times. The V call is TRBV9, the J call TRBJ2-1; the match to TRBD2 covers 10 bases. This CDR3 has 16 amino acids. The V and J ends lost 0 bases and 5 bases, in that order; junction bases with no gene match: 5. Germline assignment: CDR1 SGDLS and CDR2 YYNGEE. CDR3 DNA: TGTGCCAGCAGCGTAGATGGGACTAGCGCTGACAATGAGCAGTTCTTC. It encodes CASSVDGTSADNEQFF.

This clonotype was found many times. This chain connects TRBV9 to TRBJ2-2; 7 nucleotides align to TRBD2. Germline V gives CDR1 SGDLS, CDR2 YYNGEE. Germline trimming cut 0 bases from V and 6 bases from J; bases unmatched to any gene: 5. There are 15 residues in the CDR3. The CDR3 region is CASSVVGGRAGELFF. The CDR3 DNA reads TGTGCCAGCAGCGTAGTGGGCGGGAGAGCCGGGGAGCTGTTTTTT.

The sample holds a few counts of this clonotype. The chain couples TRBV9 to TRBJ2-2; the D is unclear. The V gene lost 3 bases and the J gene lost 8 bases, with 8 bases spanning the gap. Germline CDR1 is SGDLS and CDR2 is YYNGEE. The CDR3 length is 12 residues. The CDR3 region is CASSAYAGELFF. The DNA of the CDR3 is TGTGCCAGCAGCGCCTATGCAGGGGAGCTGTTTTTT.

This chain uses TRBV9 with TRBJ2-1; D unresolved. The CDR3 consists of 15 residues. CDR1 is SGDLS and CDR2 is YYNGEE in the germline V gene. Trimming left V 0 bases short and J 3 bases short, with 10 bases between. CDR3 nucleotides: TGTGCCAGCAGCGTAGCTGGCGAGGTCTACAATGAGCAGTTCTTC. Protein sequence: CASSVAGEVYNEQFF.

There are many counts of this clonotype. The chain has TRBV9 and TRBJ1-1; 7 bases fit TRBD1. CDR1 SGDLS and CDR2 YYNGEE come from the germline V gene. Trimming removed 2 bases from V and 1 base from J; junction bases left unmatched: 5. This CDR3 is built from 15 residues. CDR3 nucleotide sequence: TGTGCCAGCAGCGTCCAGGGACAGCAGAACACTGAAGCTTTCTTT. As protein: CASSVQGQQNTEAFF.

This clonotype came up many times. The chain is built from TRBV9 and TRBJ2-5, with D hard to call. The germline V gene encodes CDR1 SGDLS and CDR2 YYNGEE. Trimming took off 4 bases at V and 1 base at J, with 17 bases between the two ends. The CDR3 has 16 amino acids. The CDR3 nucleotides are TGTGCCAGCAGCCCCCGGCCTGACTGGCTCCAAGAGACCCAGTACTTC. It yields the protein CASSPRPDWLQETQYF.

This clonotype was counted ten times or more. The chain carries TRBV9 and TRBJ2-2; a weak D match, TRBD1 (6 bases). The CDR3 runs to 13 residues. CDR1 is SGDLS and CDR2 is YYNGEE in the germline V gene. Trimming cost V 3 bases and J 7 bases, with 10 bases left between them. CDR3 nucleotide sequence: TGTGCCAGCAGCGGGGGGCCGGGCGGGGAGCTGTTTTTT. This gives the protein CASSGGPGGELFF.

This clonotype appeared many times. This rearrangement joins TRBV9 to TRBJ1-3; D unresolved. Trimming stripped 2 bases from V and 0 bases from J, with 6 bases between. The CDR3 covers 14 residues. Per the germline V gene, CDR1 is SGDLS and CDR2 is YYNGEE. The CDR3 is CASSVAGSGNTIYF. CDR3 nucleotides: TGTGCCAGCAGCGTTGCTGGCTCTGGAAACACCATATATTTT.

The table lists this clonotype with many counts. The genes are TRBV9 and TRBJ1-4, with TRBD1 matching over 8 bases. Germline CDR1 reads SGDLS; CDR2 reads YYNGEE. V gave up 4 bases and J gave up 8 bases; unmatched junction bases: 7. The CDR3 is 14 residues long. The CDR3 DNA sequence: TGTGCCAGCAGCCCCGGACAGGGTGGGGAAAAACTGTTTTTT. This codes for CASSPGQGGEKLFF.

This clonotype was seen many times. The rearrangement links TRBV9 to TRBJ2-2, with D possibly being TRBD1 (6 bases). Deletions cut 5 bases from V and 2 bases from J, with 16 bases between. CDR1 is SGDLS and CDR2 is YYNGEE in the germline V gene. The CDR3 length is 16 residues. CDR3 region: CASRGDTPINTGELFF. DNA for the CDR3: TGTGCCAGCAGGGGGGACACCCCTATTAACACCGGGGAGCTGTTTTTT.